One and the same sample provided the 31 T cell receptor beta chains below, sequenced in a study of T-cell reconstitution after alpha-beta-depleted transplantation in children. Study findings and constraints: One year post-transplant, T-cell counts and diversity were largely derived from T cells produced anew.

No antigen is known for these receptors. For TCRbeta, the library was prepared with unique molecular identifiers. MiXCR, applied by TCRdb to the PCR reads, yields one record per CDR3 protein. The sample holds 250,000 to 300,000 distinct CDR3 sequences; 6.5% to 9% are singletons and the top ten take 9.1%. Material: peripheral blood, obtained 360 days after TCRalphabeta/CD19-depleted stem cell transplant. All receptors derive from a female patient aged 2 to 10 who had a stem cell transplant for Fanconi anemia, so the T cells may come from the graft donor.

Ten or more counts support this clonotype. This chain joins TRBV20-1 and TRBJ2-7, with 7 bases lining up with TRBD2. The trim removed 3 bases at V and 0 bases at J, leaving 14 bases unmatched. The CDR3 contains 17 residues. The germline gives CDR1 DFQATT, CDR2 SNEGSKA (reference sequence). In DNA, the CDR3 is TGCAGTGCTAGCTCTAGTCTACTGTCGGGGGGCTCCTACGAGCAGTACTTC. This encodes CSASSSLLSGGSYEQYF.

Of note for this clonotype: A read error may explain this, as a much larger clone is one base away. The J gene is TRBJ1-1, the V gene TRBV12-3 or TRBV12-4; D call uncertain. The CDR3 spans 13 residues. V lost 5 bases to trimming and J lost 2 bases, with 9 bases between them. CDR3 coding DNA: TGTGCCAGCAGTCGACTAATAAACACTGAAGCTTTCTTT. This translates into CASSRLINTEAFF.

This clonotype was recorded many times. V and J are TRBV20-1 and TRBJ2-1; D is ambiguous. Germline V gene sequence: CDR1 DFQATT, CDR2 SNEGSKA (reference sequence). V was clipped by 2 bases and J by 5 bases, with 16 bases between them. The CDR3 runs to 15 residues. The CDR3 reads CSARYPDFGHNEQFF. For the CDR3, the DNA is TGCAGTGCTAGATATCCCGATTTCGGGCACAATGAGCAGTTCTTC.

This clonotype was observed a handful of times. This rearrangement joins TRBV20-1 to TRBJ2-7; D gene ambiguous. This CDR3 comprises 13 residues. CDR1 is DFQATT, CDR2 SNEGSKA, per germline (reference sequence). V gave up 5 bases and J gave up 2 bases, with 13 bases separating them. The CDR3 protein is CSASPHAAYEQYF. In DNA, the CDR3 is TGCAGTGCTTCACCGCACGCCGCCTACGAGCAGTACTTC.

In its sample, this clonotype was seen many times. The gene calls are TRBV5-8 and TRBJ2-5; 8 bases fit TRBD2. The CDR3 spans 13 residues. The V segment lost 8 bases and the J segment 1 base; nucleotides outside the gene matches: 4. Germline V gene lookup returns CDR1 SGHTS and CDR2 YDEGEE. CDR3 sequence (DNA): TGTGCCAGACGGACTAGCTCCCAAGAGACCCAGTACTTC. It is translated as CARRTSSQETQYF.

The V call is TRBV7-2, the J call TRBJ2-7; D not certain. The length of the CDR3 is 14 residues. V dropped 3 bases and J dropped 5 bases, with 14 bases sitting between them. Germline CDR1 reads SGHTA; CDR2 reads FQGNSA. CDR3 sequence reads: CASSLGIIPHEQYF. The CDR3 DNA reads TGTGCCAGCAGCTTGGGCATTATTCCCCACGAGCAGTACTTC.

This clonotype was detected ten times or more. This chain joins TRBV2 and TRBJ2-3; D gene ambiguous. V was cut by 11 bases and J by 1 base, with 10 bases left in between. Germline V lookup: CDR1 SNHLY, CDR2 FYNNEI. CDR3 length equals 12 residues. CDR3 nucleotides: TGTGCCTGGCTACCGGGCACAGATACGCAGTATTTT. It is translated as CAWLPGTDTQYF.

This clonotype was detected ten times or more. J is TRBJ2-5 and V is TRBV25-1; tentatively, D is TRBD1 (6 bases). Germline V CDR1 and CDR2: MGHDK, SYGVNS. V was trimmed by 5 bases and J by 0 bases, leaving 16 bases between them. CDR3 length: 16 residues. CDR3 sequence (DNA): TGTGCCAGCAGTCCACAGGGACACCAGTACCAAGAGACCCAGTACTTC. Its protein is CASSPQGHQYQETQYF.

This clonotype was detected many times. The J gene is TRBJ2-4, the V gene TRBV24-1; TRBD2 matches 9 bases. CDR3 length: 15 amino acids. The V segment lost 3 bases and the J segment 7 bases; nucleotides outside the gene matches: 6. Germline CDR1 is KGHDR and CDR2 is SFDVKD. The DNA of the CDR3 is TGTGCCACCAGTGATGGAAGAGCGGGAGGCAACATTCAGTACTTC. Amino acids: CATSDGRAGGNIQYF.

This clonotype was found many times. This sequence joins TRBV7-3 and TRBJ2-3; tentatively, D is TRBD1 (7 bases). Looked up from germline, CDR1 is SGHTA and CDR2 is FQGTGA. The CDR3 is made up of 14 amino acids. V dropped 1 base and J dropped 6 bases, with 11 bases sitting between them. CDR3 region: CASSLSPGGDTQYF. CDR3 bases: TGTGCCAGCAGCTTAAGTCCAGGGGGGGATACGCAGTATTTT.

This clonotype showed up many times. The rearrangement uses TRBV6-5 and TRBJ2-7; 9 bases align to TRBD1. The CDR3 length is 15 residues. J was trimmed by 3 bases and V by 6 bases; bases with no gene match: 9. Germline V gene sequence: CDR1 MNHEY, CDR2 SVGAGI. CDR3 amino acids: CASSLGQGPFYEQYV. In DNA form, the CDR3 reads TGTGCCAGCAGCCTGGGACAGGGCCCCTTCTACGAGCAGTACGTC.

The CDR3 spells CASSLKTKGALYGELFF. The CDR3 nucleotides read TGCGCCAGCAGCTTGAAGACTAAGGGGGCGCTTTACGGGGAGCTGTTTTTT. V gene TRBV5-1 combines with J gene TRBJ2-2; 7 bases agree with TRBD1. Germline V CDR1 and CDR2: SGHRS, YFSETQ. J gave up 7 bases and V 1 base, and 13 bases lay outside the gene matches. The CDR3 length is 17 residues.

This clonotype was detected ten times or more. The V gene is TRBV5-1, the J gene TRBJ2-5; a possible D gene is TRBD2 (5 bases). The CDR3 length is 14 residues. From germline, CDR1 is SGHRS and CDR2 YFSETQ. The V end lost 5 bases, the J end lost 2 bases, and 13 bases lay between the germline ends. CDR3 in amino acids: CASRGDSFQETQYF. The CDR3 DNA reads TGCGCCAGCAGGGGAGACTCCTTTCAAGAGACCCAGTACTTC. Drawing the rest from reference TRBV5-1 and TRBJ2-5, the complete variable domain is KAGVTQTPRYLIKTRGQQVTLSCSPISGHRSVSWYQQTPGQGLQFLFEYFSETQRNKGNFPGRFSGRQFSNSRSEMNVSTLELGDSALYLCASRGDSFQETQYFGPGTRLLVL.

The chain recombines TRBV20-1 with TRBJ2-7, with 11 nucleotides matching TRBD2. The CDR3 covers 15 residues. V gave up 0 bases and J gave up 3 bases; unmatched junction bases: 4. Germline CDR1 DFQATT, CDR2 SNEGSKA (reference sequence). The CDR3 DNA reads as TGCAGTGCTAGAGAGCTAGCGGGAGGCTACTACGAGCAGTACTTC. Residues: CSARELAGGYYEQYF.

The CDR3 DNA reads as TGCGCCAGCAGCCAGGAAACAGGGGGCGCGAACTATGGCTACACCTTC. Its protein product is CASSQETGGANYGYTF. The chain has TRBV4-3 and TRBJ1-2, with 9 bases that match TRBD1. V lost 3 bases and J lost 2; bases outside the gene matches: 7. Per the germline V gene, CDR1 is LGHNA and CDR2 is YSLEER. The CDR3 consists of 16 residues.

This clonotype was counted a few times. The CDR3 loop is CAWRRVANTEAFF. DNA of the CDR3: TGTGCCTGGAGGAGGGTGGCGAACACTGAAGCTTTCTTT. This chain joins TRBV30 and TRBJ1-1; D not resolved. Trimming pared 3 bases from V and 1 base from J, leaving 9 bases between. The CDR3 is made up of 13 amino acids. Germline V CDR1 and CDR2: GTSNPN, SVGIG (reference sequence).

This clonotype came up many times. V usage is TRBV6-5 and J usage is TRBJ2-7; TRBD2 might be the D (7 bases). This CDR3 is 16 amino acids long. V dropped 2 bases and J dropped 2 bases, with 16 bases sitting between them. Germline V gene data show CDR1 as MNHEY and CDR2 as SVGAGI. The CDR3 sequence: CASSYRGGQGAYEQYF. Written as DNA, the CDR3 is TGTGCCAGCAGTTACCGCGGGGGCCAAGGGGCCTACGAGCAGTACTTC.

This clonotype has just a few counts. The chain employs TRBV6-1 and TRBJ2-6; D ambiguous. Deletions cut 10 bases from V and 0 bases from J, with 13 bases between. The CDR3 runs to 15 residues. CDR1 and CDR2 from the germline V gene are MNHNS and SASEGT. The CDR3 here is CATQNLLSGANVLTF. In nucleotides, the CDR3 is TGTGCCACTCAGAATTTACTCTCTGGGGCCAACGTCCTGACTTTC.

This clonotype has only a few counts. V and J are TRBV20-1 and TRBJ2-2, with 9 bases that match TRBD1. The V gene's germline CDR1 is DFQATT and CDR2 SNEGSKA (reference sequence). The CDR3 has 14 amino acids. The trim removed 6 bases at V and 7 bases at J, leaving 9 bases unmatched. CDR3: CSAQDRGGIGELFF. CDR3 nucleotide sequence: TGCAGTGCGCAAGACAGGGGGGGGATCGGGGAGCTGTTTTTT.

Notes on this clonotype: This may come from a read error, since a much larger clone is one base off. V is TRBV5-1 and J is TRBJ2-7; D is uncertain. Trimming removed 0 bases from V and 2 bases from J, with 9 bases in between. The CDR3 extends over 14 amino acids. Germline loops: CDR1 SGHRS, CDR2 YFSETQ. CDR3 protein: CASSLVTPPYEQYF. In DNA, the CDR3 is TGCGCCAGCAGCTTGGTCACCCCACCCTACGAGCAGTACTTC.

The sample holds many counts of this clonotype. The gene calls are TRBV5-1 and TRBJ2-1; no reliable D call. The CDR3 sequence is 15 residues long. Trimming took 5 bases from V and 3 from J, leaving 15 bases between them. Germline V gene data show CDR1 as SGHRS and CDR2 as YFSETQ. CDR3 in amino acids: CASSSITDGYNEQFF. The CDR3 DNA is TGCGCCAGCAGTTCAATCACGGACGGCTACAATGAGCAGTTCTTC.

This clonotype showed up many times. The chain is built from TRBV28 and TRBJ1-1; weak D call: TRBD1 (5 bases). Germline V lookup: CDR1 MDHEN, CDR2 SYDVKM. V lost 3 bases and J 1 base, leaving 12 bases between the germline ends. The CDR3 spans 15 residues. CDR3 in DNA: TGTGCCAGCAGTTTCCCAGGGCTGACGAACACTGAAGCTTTCTTT. It translates to CASSFPGLTNTEAFF.

The chain couples TRBV20-1 to TRBJ2-5, with 10 bases identical to TRBD2. The germline V gene has CDR1 DFQATT and CDR2 SNEGSKA (reference sequence). CDR3 length equals 16 residues. V trimming: 4 bases; J trimming: 5 bases; junction bases outside the gene matches: 13. CDR3 sequence (DNA): TGCAGTGCTACCCTAGCGGGAGATTGGGGCTGGGAGACCCAGTACTTC. Translating it yields CSATLAGDWGWETQYF.

This clonotype was found many times. This chain connects TRBV4-3 to TRBJ2-4; 12 bases agree with TRBD2. The CDR3 is 15 residues long. V was clipped by 4 bases and J by 5 bases; unmatched bases: 3. CDR1 is LGHNA, CDR2 YSLEER, per germline. The DNA of the CDR3 is TGCGCCAGCAGCCCCAGGACTAGCGGGGAAAACATTCAGTACTTC. Protein: CASSPRTSGENIQYF.

At least ten counts were recorded for this clonotype. This chain links TRBV4-3 with TRBJ2-6; D remains ambiguous. The germline V and J ends were trimmed by 1 base and 2 bases, with 3 bases remaining between them. The V gene's germline CDR1 is LGHNA and CDR2 YSLEER. The CDR3 covers 14 residues. CDR3 loop: CASSQGAGANVLTF. The CDR3 coding sequence is TGCGCCAGCAGCCAAGGCGCTGGGGCCAACGTCCTGACTTTC.

The table lists this clonotype with many counts. The rearrangement uses TRBV5-1 and TRBJ2-5; 10 bases match TRBD1. The CDR3 loop spans 15 amino acids. V was pared by 5 bases and J by 0 bases, with 4 bases of the junction left unmatched. Germline V lookup: CDR1 SGHRS, CDR2 YFSETQ. CDR3 coding DNA: TGCGCCAGCAGGACAGGGGGCTGGGACCAAGAGACCCAGTACTTC. This sequence encodes CASRTGGWDQETQYF. The whole variable domain, remainder taken from reference TRBV5-1 and TRBJ2-5, is KAGVTQTPRYLIKTRGQQVTLSCSPISGHRSVSWYQQTPGQGLQFLFEYFSETQRNKGNFPGRFSGRQFSNSRSEMNVSTLELGDSALYLCASRTGGWDQETQYFGPGTRLLVL.

In its sample, this clonotype was seen many times. The V call is TRBV20-1, the J call TRBJ2-3, with TRBD2 identical over 7 bases. V dropped 0 bases and J dropped 0; count of bases not matched to a gene: 6. In germline, CDR1 is DFQATT, CDR2 SNEGSKA (reference sequence). The CDR3 consists of 16 residues. The CDR3 spells CSARDMWRGSTDTQYF. The CDR3 DNA is TGCAGTGCTAGAGATATGTGGCGGGGGAGCACAGATACGCAGTATTTT.

This chain uses TRBV25-1 with TRBJ1-2, with D possibly matching TRBD1 (6 bases). Trimming removed 6 bases from V and 1 base from J, with 15 bases in between. CDR3 length: 15 amino acids. Germline V gives CDR1 MGHDK, CDR2 SYGVNS. The CDR3 coding sequence is TGTGCCAGCAGCCCCAGGGGCCTCTTTAACTATGGCTACACCTTC. Its translation: CASSPRGLFNYGYTF.

This clonotype has at least ten counts. As DNA, the CDR3 is TGCGCCAGCAGCCAAATGGGACTAGCGGACTACGAGCAGTACTTC. Its protein product is CASSQMGLADYEQYF. The chain links TRBV4-1 to TRBJ2-7, with TRBD2 matching 11 bases. Germline CDR1 and CDR2: MGHRA and YSYEKL. J was trimmed by 3 bases and V by 2 bases; bases with no gene match: 3. The CDR3 loop spans 15 amino acids.

This clonotype has ten or more counts. The CDR3 protein is CASSRQAGGSYEQYF. The DNA of the CDR3 is TGTGCCAGCAGTCGCCAAGCGGGAGGATCCTACGAGCAGTACTTC. This chain joins TRBV2 and TRBJ2-7; TRBD2 agrees at 9 bases. Germline V gene lookup returns CDR1 SNHLY and CDR2 FYNNEI. After removal of 5 bases from V and 1 base from J, the junction contained 6 bases not matched to a gene. This CDR3 comprises 15 residues.

As to this clonotype: This sequence may be a read error, since a much larger clone differs from it by one base. The chain couples TRBV20-1 to TRBJ2-1; no clear D gene. This CDR3 is 13 amino acids long. Trimming took off 7 bases at V and 6 bases at J, with 16 bases between the two ends. Germline V gene data show CDR1 as DFQATT and CDR2 as SNEGSKA (reference sequence). The CDR3 sequence: CSDFLDASNEQFF. The CDR3 DNA reads TGCAGTGATTTTCTCGATGCGAGCAATGAGCAGTTCTTC.